The 9 T cell receptor beta chains reported below all come from one sample, sequenced in a study of T cell repertoires in cytomegalovirus infection. Each CDR3 protein is one row after TCRdb ran MiXCR on the reads. The data contain about 190,000 distinct CDR3 sequences, approximately 9.7% of them singletons. The specimen was PBMCs. Source of these receptors: a human donor in good health (CMV status not recorded). Some clones in this sample may be carry-over from other donors' samples.

This clonotype was found many times. For the CDR3, the DNA is TGTGCCAGCAGCCTAGGGACTAGAGGCCAAGAGACCCAGTACTTC. The encoded protein is CASSLGTRGQETQYF. V and J are TRBV11-2 and TRBJ2-5; 8 nucleotides agree with TRBD2. Germline CDR1 SGHAT, CDR2 FQNNGV. V trimming: 5 bases; J trimming: 1 base; junction bases outside the gene matches: 6. CDR3 length: 15 amino acids.

This clonotype has a count of ten or more. The chain uses TRBV7-2 and TRBJ2-3; D is undetermined. The germline V gene encodes CDR1 SGHTA and CDR2 FQGNSA. V was shortened by 0 bases and J by 2 bases, with 18 bases between the two germline ends. This CDR3 has 18 amino acids. The CDR3 region is CASSLATANRPFTDTQYF. For the CDR3, the DNA is TGTGCCAGCAGCTTAGCCACCGCAAATAGGCCCTTCACAGATACGCAGTATTTT.

This clonotype was observed many times. The V call is TRBV6-1, the J call TRBJ2-5; D is unresolved. This CDR3 spans 13 amino acids. V dropped 4 bases and J dropped 2 bases, with 8 bases sitting between them. Germline values: CDR1 MNHNS, CDR2 SASEGT. CDR3 loop: CASSGRIQETQYF. The DNA for the CDR3 is TGTGCCAGCAGTGGACGGATTCAAGAGACCCAGTACTTC.

This clonotype was counted at least ten times. The chain uses TRBV7-2 and TRBJ2-3; D uncertain. With 2 bases removed from V and 1 base from J, the gap between germline ends came to 7 bases. The CDR3 sequence is 14 residues long. Germline values: CDR1 SGHTA, CDR2 FQGNSA. Here the CDR3 DNA reads TGTGCCAGCAGCTTAACCTTCGGCACAGATACGCAGTATTTT. It translates to CASSLTFGTDTQYF.

This clonotype was observed a handful of times. The gene calls are TRBV2 and TRBJ1-5, with D unresolved. This CDR3 has 13 residues. Trimming cost V 7 bases and J 6 bases, with 13 bases left between them. Germline V CDR1 and CDR2: SNHLY, FYNNEI. Here the CDR3 DNA reads TGTGCCAGCACCGGGGAGTCCGGTCAGCCCCAGCATTTT. Its protein is CASTGESGQPQHF.

This clonotype was found many times. The J gene is TRBJ1-2, the V gene TRBV7-2; TRBD1 matches at 9 bases. Germline V gene sequence: CDR1 SGHTA, CDR2 FQGNSA. J was trimmed by 3 bases and V by 1 base; bases with no gene match: 3. CDR3 length: 15 amino acids. The CDR3 loop reads CASSLETGGDYGYTF. CDR3 nucleotides: TGTGCCAGCAGCTTAGAGACAGGGGGGGACTATGGCTACACCTTC. Filled out from reference TRBV7-2 and TRBJ1-2, the complete variable domain reads GAGVSQSPSNKVTEKGKDVELRCDPISGHTALYWYRQSLGQGLEFLIYFQGNSAPDKSGLPSDRFSAERTGGSVSTLTIQRTQQEDSAVYLCASSLETGGDYGYTFGSGTRLTVV.

The table lists this clonotype with many counts. The chain combines TRBV7-2 with TRBJ2-2; 10 nucleotides match TRBD1. Germline V gives CDR1 SGHTA, CDR2 FQGNSA. V shed 0 bases and J 7 bases; nucleotides not matched to a gene: 5. This CDR3 has 16 residues. DNA for the CDR3: TGTGCCAGCAGCTTAGCCGGGACAGGGGTGGTCGGGGAGCTGTTTTTT. This codes for CASSLAGTGVVGELFF.

This clonotype has ten or more counts. The chain links TRBV7-9 to TRBJ1-4; the D gene is possibly TRBD1 (5 bases). V lost 6 bases to trimming and J lost 1 base, with 9 bases between them. This CDR3 has 14 residues. Germline CDR1 SEHNR, CDR2 FQNEAQ (reference sequence). The CDR3 protein is CASRTQGTNEKLFF. CDR3 bases: TGTGCCAGCAGGACCCAGGGAACTAATGAAAAACTGTTTTTT.

There are many counts of this clonotype. The CDR3 DNA sequence: TGTGCCAGCAGCTTACCCCGGACCACTGGAAACACCATATATTTT. Translation: CASSLPRTTGNTIYF. The V call is TRBV7-9, the J call TRBJ1-3; D is unclear. Deletions cut 2 bases from V and 2 bases from J, with 10 bases between. The germline CDR1 and CDR2 sequences are SEHNR and FQNEAQ (reference sequence). The CDR3 has 15 amino acids.